The sequence of this T cell receptor (beta chain) was determined in a study of identical twins. This clonotype showed up just a few times. The CDR3 totals 15 residues. With 0 bases clipped from V and 5 bases from J, the junction kept 3 bases outside the gene matches. TCRdb reanalysed the 5' RACE reads using MiXCR and keeps one entry per CDR3 protein. The repertoire includes around 650,000 distinct CDR3 sequences, under 8.5% of them detected once, and about 1.5% sits in the top ten. This sample was also put to use in a study of yellow fever vaccine responses in identical twins.

J is TRBJ2-2 and V is TRBV12-3 or TRBV12-4; 7 nucleotides line up with TRBD1. The sequencing input was PBMCs. The origin of this receptor is a woman in her late teens or twenties in good health. CDR3 DNA: TGTGCCAGCAGTTTAGCGGACAGGCCAACCGGGGAGCTGTTTTTT. As protein: CASSLADRPTGELFF.